This entry lists 32 T cell receptor beta chains sequenced from one sample in a study of STAT5B mutations in CD4+ large granular lymphocyte leukemia. The table came from immunoSEQ multiplex PCR; TCRdb's copy has only in-frame clones and leaves some out. The sample has around 21,000 clones, 60% to 85% seen once; the top ten hold 0.35% to 0.5%. The sample consisted of CD4+ T cells from blood buffy coats. These receptors were obtained from a human donor in good health.

This clone was picked up one time. This chain links TRBV18 with TRBJ2-3, with D perhaps matching TRBD2 (6 bases). The V gene lost 3 bases and the J gene lost 3 bases, with 13 bases spanning the gap. The CDR3 runs 15 residues. Germline loops: CDR1 KGHSH, CDR2 LQKENI. CDR3 nucleotides: TGTGCCAGCTCACCCTCTAGCGCGGGGACAGATACGCAGTATTTT. Its translation is CASSPSSAGTDTQYF.

V is TRBV19 and J is TRBJ2-2; D is possibly TRBD1 or TRBD2 (5 bases each). This CDR3 contains 15 residues. Per germline, CDR1 LNHDA and CDR2 SQIVND (reference sequence). V was shortened by 8 bases and J by 1 base, with 14 bases between the two germline ends. CDR3 DNA: TGTGCCAGTGGTCGGGACGTGTTGAACACCGGGGAGCTGTTTTTT. It yields the protein CASGRDVLNTGELFF. Full variable domain (remainder filled in from reference TRBV19 and TRBJ2-2): DGGITQSPKYLFRKEGQNVTLSCEQNLNHDAMYWYRQDPGQGLRLIYYSQIVNDFQKGDIAEGYSVSREKKESFPLTVTSAQKNPTAFYLCASGRDVLNTGELFFGEGSRLTVL.

The CDR3, as DNA: TGTGCCTGGACGCCACTGGTGGGAGGGGCCCTCCACTTT. Translating it yields CAWTPLVGGALHF. The gene calls are TRBV30 and TRBJ1-6; TRBD1 is a possible D gene (5 bases). Trimming removed 4 bases at V and 14 bases at J, with 18 bases between. The CDR3 is 13 amino acids. Germline loops: CDR1 GTSNPN, CDR2 SVGIG (reference sequence).

The V gene is TRBV5-1, the J gene TRBJ2-7; the D is unclear. CDR3 size: 14 residues. Trimming shortened V by 0 bases and J by 5 bases, and 12 bases separated the two germline ends. CDR1 and CDR2 (germline): SGHRS, YFSETQ. For the CDR3, the DNA is TGCGCCAGCAGCTTGGAACCCCCCCCTCACGAGCAGTACTTC. It is translated as CASSLEPPPHEQYF.

This sequence joins TRBV2 and TRBJ1-2; 12 nucleotides match TRBD1. The CDR3 runs to 16 residues. J gave up 8 bases and V 2 bases, and 9 bases lay outside the gene matches. The germline CDR1 and CDR2 sequences are SNHLY and FYNNEI. This CDR3 is CASSEWGQGASEGYTF. The CDR3 region has the DNA TGTGCCAGCAGTGAATGGGGACAGGGGGCGTCTGAGGGCTACACCTTC.

V is TRBV7-9 and J is TRBJ1-2, with D perhaps matching TRBD1 (6 bases). CDR3 length: 16 residues. Germline lookup yields CDR1 SEHNR and CDR2 FQNEAQ (reference sequence). Trimming stripped 2 bases from V and 4 bases from J, with 17 bases between. CDR3 amino acids: CASSLSSMGAPYGYTF. The CDR3 bases are TGTGCCAGCAGCTTATCTTCGATGGGGGCCCCCTATGGCTACACCTTC.

The chain employs TRBV29-1 and TRBJ1-4; TRBD1 matches at 9 bases. The J segment lost 5 bases and the V segment lost 1 base, leaving 2 bases of the junction unmatched. Germline V gene lookup returns CDR1 SQVTM and CDR2 ANQGSEA. This CDR3 region has 14 residues. CDR3 region: CSVEADRGNEKLFF. CDR3 nucleotide sequence: TGCAGCGTTGAAGCAGACAGGGGGAATGAAAAACTGTTTTTT.

This chain connects TRBV9 to TRBJ2-2; a weak D match, TRBD1 (6 bases). Germline V gene lookup returns CDR1 SGDLS and CDR2 YYNGEE. The CDR3 extends over 15 amino acids. Trimming took off 3 bases at V and 0 bases at J, with 9 bases between the two ends. Here the CDR3 DNA reads TGTGCCAGCAGCGCCGGACAGACGAACACCGGGGAGCTGTTTTTT. It codes for CASSAGQTNTGELFF.

The V call is TRBV7-3, the J call TRBJ2-1; TRBD2 agrees at 8 bases. Germline V CDR1 and CDR2: SGHTA, FQGTGA. CDR3 length equals 16 residues. V shed 3 bases, J shed 0 bases, and the junction held 4 bases outside the gene matches. The CDR3 reads CASSLSGGSSYNEQFF. The CDR3, as DNA: TGTGCCAGCAGCTTGAGCGGGGGCAGCTCCTACAATGAGCAGTTCTTC.

The table lists this clone with a count of one. This sequence joins TRBV12-5 and TRBJ2-5; weak D call: TRBD1 (6 bases). The germline gives CDR1 LGHNT, CDR2 FRNRAP. The V end was cut by 6 bases, the J end by 3 bases, with 11 bases between. The CDR3 consists of 13 residues. The DNA for the CDR3 is TGTGCTAGTGGAAGAGAGGGGGAAGAGACCCAGTACTTC. Its translation: CASGREGEETQYF.

The chain employs TRBV19 and TRBJ1-3; maybe TRBD1 (6 bases). CDR3 size: 16 residues. Germline CDR1 reads LNHDA; CDR2 reads SQIVND (reference sequence). V dropped 5 bases and J dropped 0 bases, with 14 bases sitting between them. The DNA for the CDR3 is TGTGCCAGTAGTGTCGCGGGGGCCCTCTCTGGAAACACCATATATTTT. It yields the protein CASSVAGALSGNTIYF.

The V and J genes are TRBV19 and TRBJ1-5, with D tentatively TRBD1 (5 bases). The V end lost 7 bases, the J end lost 1 base, and 11 bases lay between the germline ends. CDR1 and CDR2 (germline): LNHDA, SQIVND (reference sequence). This CDR3 contains 14 residues. CDR3 region: CASNSGLSNQPQHF. The CDR3 DNA is TGTGCCAGTAATTCGGGACTAAGCAATCAGCCCCAGCATTTT.

V usage is TRBV6-1 and J usage is TRBJ2-5; the match to TRBD1 covers 9 bases. The trim removed 7 bases at V and 5 bases at J, leaving 8 bases unmatched. CDR1 and CDR2 from the germline V gene are MNHNS and SASEGT. There are 14 residues in the CDR3. The CDR3 DNA follows: TGTGCCAGCATATTGGGACAGGGAGGGGAGACCCAGTACTTC. This sequence encodes CASILGQGGETQYF.

This clone was counted between two and nine times. The CDR3 DNA follows: TGTGCCAGCAGCTTAGCAGGACTAGCGGGAGGATACGATACGCAGTATTTT. Its translation: CASSLAGLAGGYDTQYF. The genes are TRBV7-2 and TRBJ2-3, with TRBD2 identical over 14 bases. Trimming took 0 bases from V and 6 from J; bases not matched to a gene: 5. Germline V CDR1 and CDR2: SGHTA, FQGNSA. The CDR3 has 17 amino acids.

This clone was found once. The V gene is TRBV6-1, the J gene TRBJ2-3, with TRBD1 identical over 7 bases. CDR3 size: 15 residues. The ends lost 4 bases at V and 4 bases at J; junction bases unmatched: 8. CDR1 MNHNS and CDR2 SASEGT come from the germline V gene. The CDR3 DNA reads TGTGCCAGCAGTGCGTCGACAGGGTGGGCAGATACGCAGTATTTT. This gives the protein CASSASTGWADTQYF.

The V gene is TRBV30, the J gene TRBJ1-3; D is possibly TRBD1 (6 bases). Looked up from germline, CDR1 is GTSNPN and CDR2 is SVGIG (reference sequence). The germline V and J ends were trimmed by 5 bases and 8 bases, with 19 bases remaining between them. The CDR3 is 14 amino acids. The CDR3 loop reads CAWDRAGAVHTIYF. Written as DNA, the CDR3 is TGTGCCTGGGACCGGGCAGGGGCTGTACACACCATATATTTT.

This clone was observed once. This chain uses TRBV11-3 with TRBJ2-1; 7 bases line up with TRBD1. This CDR3 contains 14 residues. Unmatched junction bases numbered 4, after V lost 5 bases and J lost 3 bases. CDR1 and CDR2 from the germline V gene are SGHNT and YENEEA. This chain's CDR3 is CASSKRDSYNEQFF. The CDR3 region has the DNA TGTGCCAGCAGCAAAAGGGACAGCTACAATGAGCAGTTCTTC.

This clone was detected only a few times. CDR3 coding DNA: TGTGCCAGCTCACGGGGTCTAGCGTCGGATGAGCAGTTCTTC. Translating gives CASSRGLASDEQFF. The chain employs TRBV18 and TRBJ2-1; tentatively, D is TRBD2 (6 bases). The CDR3 runs 14 residues. Deletions cut 4 bases from V and 8 bases from J, with 15 bases between. The germline V gene has CDR1 KGHSH and CDR2 LQKENI.

The chain has TRBV5-1 and TRBJ2-1; D is possibly TRBD1 or TRBD2 (6 bases each). Germline values: CDR1 SGHRS, CDR2 YFSETQ. Deletions cut 4 bases from V and 9 bases from J, with 17 bases between. The CDR3 extends over 14 amino acids. The CDR3 loop is CASSLLPRGGEQFF. The CDR3 coding sequence is TGCGCCAGCAGCCTATTACCCAGGGGAGGTGAGCAGTTCTTC.

The gene calls are TRBV4-2 and TRBJ1-4; D uncertain. CDR1 LGHNA and CDR2 YNFKEQ come from the germline V gene. The ends were cut back, 7 bases at V and 5 bases at J, with 11 bases in the middle. The CDR3 runs to 13 residues. This CDR3 reads CASKTHLNEKLFF. CDR3 nucleotides: TGTGCCAGCAAGACTCACCTAAATGAAAAACTGTTTTTT.

This clone was counted a few times. This chain connects TRBV7-3 to TRBJ1-2; TRBD1 agrees at 7 bases. V dropped 4 bases and J dropped 3; count of bases not matched to a gene: 2. The CDR3 is 13 residues long. Germline V gene data show CDR1 as SGHTA and CDR2 as FQGTGA. The DNA for the CDR3 is TGTGCCAGCAGCTCCGGGACAGACTATGGCTACACCTTC. Amino acids: CASSSGTDYGYTF.

The chain uses TRBV7-8 and TRBJ2-5, with D maybe TRBD2 (6 bases). V was cut by 5 bases and J by 5 bases, with 12 bases left in between. This CDR3 is 13 amino acids long. CDR1 and CDR2 from the germline V gene are SGHVS and FQNEAQ. CDR3 DNA: TGTGCCAGCAGCGTGCGGGAAAAGGAGACCCAGTACTTC. Encoded protein: CASSVREKETQYF.

The chain has TRBV19 and TRBJ1-5; a possible D gene is TRBD1 (5 bases). V was clipped by 2 bases and J by 7 bases, with 18 bases between them. The V gene's germline CDR1 is LNHDA and CDR2 SQIVND (reference sequence). The CDR3 has 16 residues. The CDR3 protein is CASSILPRAREQPQHF. CDR3 DNA sequence: TGTGCCAGTAGTATATTACCCAGGGCGCGAGAACAGCCCCAGCATTTT.

The rearrangement links TRBV9 to TRBJ2-7; D uncertain. The V end was cut by 4 bases, the J end by 1 base, with 12 bases between. The CDR3 is 14 residues long. Germline V lookup: CDR1 SGDLS, CDR2 YYNGEE. CDR3 amino acids: CASSPSSISYEQYF. CDR3 sequence (DNA): TGTGCCAGCAGCCCCTCATCTATTTCCTACGAGCAGTACTTC.

V and J are TRBV23-1 and TRBJ1-5, with 12 bases identical to TRBD1. TRBV23-1 is noted as an ORF with a role that remains uncertain. Trimming cost V 4 bases and J 5 bases; bases outside gene matches: 6. CDR3 length: 16 amino acids. CDR3 sequence: CASSPRDRGPHQPQHF. In DNA form, the CDR3 reads TGCGCCAGCAGTCCACGGGACAGGGGGCCTCATCAGCCCCAGCATTTT.

This chain connects TRBV7-2 to TRBJ2-1, with D perhaps TRBD2 (7 bases). This CDR3 contains 17 residues. Looked up from germline, CDR1 is SGHTA and CDR2 is FQGNSA. The V and J ends lost 2 bases and 7 bases respectively, with 21 bases between them. The CDR3 coding sequence is TGTGCCAGCAGCTTACAGTGGGCGGGGGCATTGGGGAATGAGCAGTTCTTC. Translated: CASSLQWAGALGNEQFF.

This clone was picked up one time. V is TRBV7-2 and J is TRBJ1-3; D is unresolved. Germline V gene data show CDR1 as SGHTA and CDR2 as FQGNSA. The ends were cut back, 2 bases at V and 0 bases at J, with 8 bases in the middle. The CDR3 runs to 15 residues. The CDR3 here is CASSLSPVSGNTIYF. As DNA, the CDR3 is TGTGCCAGCAGCTTATCCCCGGTCTCTGGAAACACCATATATTTT.

This chain joins TRBV7-3 and TRBJ2-2, with TRBD1 matching over 9 bases. CDR1 is SGHTA and CDR2 is FQGTGA in the germline V gene. This CDR3 has 16 amino acids. J gave up 1 base and V 2 bases, and 2 bases lay outside the gene matches. The CDR3 DNA is TGTGCCAGCAGCTTATGGGGACAGGGGAACACCGGGGAGCTGTTTTTT. This codes for CASSLWGQGNTGELFF.

The V call is TRBV19, the J call TRBJ1-5, with 10 bases identical to TRBD1. Germline V lookup: CDR1 LNHDA, CDR2 SQIVND (reference sequence). This CDR3 comprises 14 residues. Trimming cost V 6 bases and J 5 bases; bases outside gene matches: 4. CDR3 protein: CASRDRGPYQPQHF. The CDR3 DNA follows: TGTGCCAGTAGAGACAGGGGGCCCTATCAGCCCCAGCATTTT.

V and J are TRBV5-1 and TRBJ2-3; D possibly uses TRBD1 or TRBD2 (5 bases each). Germline V gene data show CDR1 as SGHRS and CDR2 as YFSETQ. The CDR3 length is 15 residues. Between the trimmed V and J ends, which lost 4 bases and 2 bases, there was a span of 14 bases. The CDR3, as DNA: TGCGCCAGCAGCAGGGACGGAACTAACACAGATACGCAGTATTTT. Its protein product is CASSRDGTNTDTQYF.

This clone has a handful of counts. J is TRBJ2-3 and V is TRBV2; D ambiguous. V was pared by 3 bases and J by 4 bases, with 11 bases between. The CDR3 consists of 14 residues. Germline CDR1 SNHLY, CDR2 FYNNEI. DNA of the CDR3: TGTGCCAGCAGTGATGGTCGGTCAGCAGATACGCAGTATTTT. This translates into CASSDGRSADTQYF. Drawing the rest from reference TRBV2 and TRBJ2-3, the complete variable domain is EPEVTQTPSHQVTQMGQEVILRCVPISNHLYFYWYRQILGQKVEFLVSFYNNEISEKSEIFDDQFSVERPDGSNFTLKIRSTKLEDSAMYFCASSDGRSADTQYFGPGTRLTVL.

The chain carries TRBV28 and TRBJ2-1, with 7 positions matching TRBD1. The CDR3 sequence is 18 residues long. With V trimmed by 5 bases and J by 2 bases, 15 bases remained unmatched. Germline values: CDR1 MDHEN, CDR2 SYDVKM. CDR3: CASSPIPTGSFTYNEQFF. CDR3 nucleotides: TGTGCCAGCAGTCCAATACCGACAGGGTCTTTCACCTACAATGAGCAGTTCTTC.